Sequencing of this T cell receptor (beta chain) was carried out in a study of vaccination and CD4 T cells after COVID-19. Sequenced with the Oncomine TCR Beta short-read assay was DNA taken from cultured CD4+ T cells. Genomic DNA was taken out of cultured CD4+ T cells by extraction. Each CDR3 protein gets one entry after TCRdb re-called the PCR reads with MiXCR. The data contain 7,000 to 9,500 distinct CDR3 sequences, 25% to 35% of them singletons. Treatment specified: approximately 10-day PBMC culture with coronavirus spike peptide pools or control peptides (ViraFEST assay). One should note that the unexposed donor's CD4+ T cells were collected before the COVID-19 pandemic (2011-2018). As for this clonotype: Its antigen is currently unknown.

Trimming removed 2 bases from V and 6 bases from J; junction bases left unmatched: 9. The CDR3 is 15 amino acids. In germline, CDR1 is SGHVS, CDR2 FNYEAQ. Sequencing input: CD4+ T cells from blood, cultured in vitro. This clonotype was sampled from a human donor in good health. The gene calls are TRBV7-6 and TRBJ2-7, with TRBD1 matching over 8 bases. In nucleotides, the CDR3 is TGTGCCAGCAGCTTACTGCAGGGGGCGTTTGGCGAGCAGTACTTC. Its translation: CASSLLQGAFGEQYF. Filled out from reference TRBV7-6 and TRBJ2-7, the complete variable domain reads GAGVSQSPRYKVTKRGQDVALRCDPISGHVSLYWYRQALGQGPEFLTYFNYEAQQDKSGLPNDRFSAERPEGSISTLTIQRTEQRDSAMYRCASSLLQGAFGEQYFGPGTRLTVT.